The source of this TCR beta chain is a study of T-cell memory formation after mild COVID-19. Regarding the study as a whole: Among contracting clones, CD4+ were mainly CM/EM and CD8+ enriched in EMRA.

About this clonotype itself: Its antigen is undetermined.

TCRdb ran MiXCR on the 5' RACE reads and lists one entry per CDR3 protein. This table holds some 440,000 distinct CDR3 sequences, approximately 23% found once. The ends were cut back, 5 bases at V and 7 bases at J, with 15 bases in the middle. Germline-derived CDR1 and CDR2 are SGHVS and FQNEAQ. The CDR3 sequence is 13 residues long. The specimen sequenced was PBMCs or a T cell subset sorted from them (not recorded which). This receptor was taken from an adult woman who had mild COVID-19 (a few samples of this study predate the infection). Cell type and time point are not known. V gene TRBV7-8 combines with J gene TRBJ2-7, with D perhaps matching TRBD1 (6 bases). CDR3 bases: TGTGCCAGCAGCCGGGACAACGTAGGGGAGCAGTACTTC. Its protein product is CASSRDNVGEQYF.